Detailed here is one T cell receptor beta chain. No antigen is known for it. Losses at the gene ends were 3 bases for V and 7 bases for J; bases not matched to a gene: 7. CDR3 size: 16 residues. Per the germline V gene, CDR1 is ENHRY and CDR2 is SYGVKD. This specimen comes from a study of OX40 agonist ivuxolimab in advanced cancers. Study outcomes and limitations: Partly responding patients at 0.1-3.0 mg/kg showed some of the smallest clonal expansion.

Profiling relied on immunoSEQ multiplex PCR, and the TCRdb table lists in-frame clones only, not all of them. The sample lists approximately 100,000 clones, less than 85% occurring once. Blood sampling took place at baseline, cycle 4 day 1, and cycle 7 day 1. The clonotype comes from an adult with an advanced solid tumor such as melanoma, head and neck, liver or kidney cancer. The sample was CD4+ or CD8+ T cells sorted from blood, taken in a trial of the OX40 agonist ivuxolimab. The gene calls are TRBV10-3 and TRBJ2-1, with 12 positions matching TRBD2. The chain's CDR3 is CAISEPSGGARNEQFF. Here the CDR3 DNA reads TGTGCCATCAGTGAACCTAGCGGGGGGGCGAGGAATGAGCAGTTCTTC.